This TCR beta chain was sequenced for a study of CD8 T cells in Susac syndrome. Study-wide points: Clonal expansion was not seen in any Susac syndrome CD4+ T cell repertoire.

V gave up 2 bases and J gave up 4 bases, with 5 bases separating them. The CDR3 contains 13 residues. Looked up from germline, CDR1 is LGHNA and CDR2 is YNFKEQ. Comment on this clonotype: Its antigen is undetermined.

Random hexamers were used to reverse transcribe 0.5 to 1 ug of RNA. TCRdb processed the immunoSEQ multiplex PCR reads anew with MiXCR; each CDR3 protein has one entry. The data show under 150,000 distinct CDR3 sequences, approximately 95% seen once. The source of this sequence is a human donor with Susac syndrome. This chain links TRBV4-2 with TRBJ2-2, with D uncertain. The sample comprised CD4+ T cells from PBMCs. The CDR3 nucleotides are TGTGCCAGCAGCCAATCTCGCACCGGGGAGCTGTTTTTT. Protein sequence: CASSQSRTGELFF.